A single sample is the source of the 14 T cell receptor beta chains below, sequenced in a study of CD8+ T cells in alopecia areata. Investigators isolated RNA and reverse transcribed it into cDNA to act as the sequencing template. The protocol was immunoSEQ multiplex PCR, while the TCRdb copy is restricted to in-frame clones and leaves out a portion. Of approximately 150,000 clones in the sample, around 55% are singletons; the top ten hold less than 5%. The sequenced sample was CD4+ T cells sorted from blood. The receptors were gathered from a human donor in good health.

The V and J genes are TRBV30 and TRBJ1-1; D may be TRBD1 (5 bases). V was cut by 4 bases and J by 6 bases, with 21 bases left in between. This CDR3 spans 15 amino acids. The germline CDR1 and CDR2 sequences are GTSNPN and SVGIG (reference sequence). The CDR3 reads CAWTLDWGGGAEAFF. CDR3 bases: TGTGCCTGGACTCTCGACTGGGGCGGCGGTGCTGAAGCTTTCTTT.

There are a few counts of this clone. The J gene is TRBJ1-5, the V gene TRBV7-9, with D unresolved. Germline lookup yields CDR1 SEHNR and CDR2 FQNEAQ (reference sequence). Trimming pared 1 base from V and 1 base from J, leaving 11 bases between. This CDR3 region has 16 residues. CDR3 in amino acids: CASSLVLGNSNQPQHF. CDR3 nucleotides: TGTGCCAGCAGCTTAGTTCTGGGGAACAGCAATCAGCCCCAGCATTTT.

A few counts support this clone. The junction and the germline gene differ at one end; a read error may be behind it. This sequence joins TRBV6-5 and TRBJ2-5, with TRBD1 matching 7 bases. The CDR3 is made up of 13 amino acids. CDR1 is MNHEY and CDR2 is SVGAGI in the germline V gene. CDR3 in amino acids: CASSYLIDRALHF. CDR3 nucleotides: TGTGCCAGCAGTTACTTGATAGACAGGGCTTTACACTTC.

This clone was counted between two and nine times. Other DNA sequences in the sample encode the same CDR3. This chain uses TRBV29-1 with TRBJ2-5; D might be TRBD1 (6 bases). CDR3 length equals 12 residues. CDR1 SQVTM and CDR2 ANQGSEA come from the germline V gene. CDR3 loop: CSVVQGQETQYF. The CDR3 DNA is TGCAGTGTAGTACAGGGACAAGAGACCCAGTACTTC.

This chain links TRBV11-2 with TRBJ1-1; D not certain. The CDR3 consists of 14 residues. From germline, CDR1 is SGHAT and CDR2 FQNNGV. The ends were cut back, 0 bases at V and 11 bases at J, with 16 bases in the middle. The CDR3 sequence: CASSLDLPPGDAFF. As DNA, the CDR3 is TGTGCCAGCAGCTTAGATCTCCCCCCCGGGGATGCTTTCTTT.

V usage is TRBV7-9 and J usage is TRBJ1-2; possible D gene TRBD1, 5 bases. CDR1 and CDR2 from the germline V gene are SEHNR and FQNEAQ (reference sequence). V lost 5 bases to trimming and J lost 3 bases, with 16 bases between them. The CDR3 length is 15 residues. CDR3 bases: TGTGCCAGCAGCCAAAGGGGTTCTTTCCACTATGGCTACACCTTC. It is translated as CASSQRGSFHYGYTF. Full variable domain (missing parts from reference TRBV7-9 and TRBJ1-2): DTGVSQNPRHKITKRGQNVTFRCDPISEHNRLYWYRQTLGQGPEFLTYFQNEAQLEKSRLLSDRFSAERPKGSFSTLEIQRTEQGDSAMYLCASSQRGSFHYGYTFGSGTRLTVV.

The chain joins TRBV4-1 to TRBJ1-2; 8 nucleotides agree with TRBD1. This CDR3 has 13 residues. Germline V CDR1 and CDR2: MGHRA, YSYEKL. The V and J ends lost 1 base and 5 bases, in that order; junction bases with no gene match: 0. CDR3 protein: CASSQGQGYGYTF. The CDR3 DNA follows: TGCGCCAGCAGCCAAGGACAGGGGTATGGCTACACCTTC.

The rearrangement uses TRBV6-5 and TRBJ1-1; no definite D call. The germline CDR1 and CDR2 sequences are MNHEY and SVGAGI. The CDR3 runs 13 residues. Trimming left V 0 bases short and J 1 base short, with 3 bases between. CDR3 sequence reads: CASSYSENTEAFF. For the CDR3, the DNA is TGTGCCAGCAGTTACTCGGAGAACACTGAAGCTTTCTTT.

The V call is TRBV7-2, the J call TRBJ2-5, with 8 bases aligning to TRBD1. Germline V lookup: CDR1 SGHTA, CDR2 FQGNSA. CDR3 length: 14 amino acids. J lost 5 bases, V lost 3 bases, and 5 bases had no gene match. The chain's CDR3 is CASSFRGRRETQYF. The DNA of the CDR3 is TGTGCCAGCAGCTTCAGGGGGCGCCGGGAGACCCAGTACTTC.

The chain employs TRBV14 and TRBJ2-3, with TRBD2 as a possible D gene (5 bases). CDR1 is SGHDN and CDR2 is FVKESK in the germline V gene. This CDR3 is built from 17 residues. V lost 3 bases to trimming and J lost 3 bases, with 19 bases between them. The CDR3 here is CASSQTLLATGTDTQYF. The CDR3 region has the DNA TGTGCCAGCAGCCAGACTCTTCTAGCAACGGGAACAGATACGCAGTATTTT.

The chain employs TRBV7-2 and TRBJ2-5; 9 bases line up with TRBD1. The V gene's germline CDR1 is SGHTA and CDR2 FQGNSA. This CDR3 has 15 residues. Unmatched junction bases numbered 7, after V lost 5 bases and J lost 3 bases. The chain's CDR3 is CASSPGQGREETQYF. For the CDR3, the DNA is TGTGCCAGCAGCCCCGGACAGGGGCGAGAAGAGACCCAGTACTTC.

This chain connects TRBV7-9 to TRBJ1-2, with TRBD1 as a possible D gene (5 bases). V lost 4 bases and J lost 7, with 19 bases in between. Germline V gives CDR1 SEHNR, CDR2 FQNEAQ (reference sequence). The CDR3 runs 15 residues. The CDR3 protein is CASSYLVGQGPGYTF. As DNA, the CDR3 is TGTGCCAGCAGCTACCTGGTCGGGCAGGGCCCTGGCTACACCTTC.

The chain has TRBV4-1 and TRBJ2-6; TRBD2 agrees at 13 bases. The length of the CDR3 is 19 residues. V dropped 4 bases and J dropped 0; count of bases not matched to a gene: 6. Germline V lookup: CDR1 MGHRA, CDR2 YSYEKL. CDR3 region: CASSPRRTSGSSGANVLTF. CDR3 DNA sequence: TGCGCCAGCAGCCCTCGCCGGACTAGCGGGAGCTCTGGGGCCAACGTCCTGACTTTC.

The rearrangement links TRBV11-2 to TRBJ2-4, with D perhaps being TRBD1 or TRBD2 (5 bases each). CDR1 and CDR2 (germline): SGHAT, FQNNGV. This CDR3 is built from 14 residues. V dropped 3 bases and J dropped 10 bases, with 16 bases sitting between them. CDR3 in DNA: TGTGCCAGCAGCTTCTGGGTTGGGGACGGTATTCAGTACTTC. Protein: CASSFWVGDGIQYF. Combining the CDR3 with reference TRBV11-2 and TRBJ2-4 gives the whole variable domain EAGVAQSPRYKIIEKRQSVAFWCNPISGHATLYWYQQILGQGPKLLIQFQNNGVVDDSQLPKDRFSAERLKGVDSTLKIQPAKLEDSAVYLCASSFWVGDGIQYFGAGTRLSVL.